The rows below give T cell receptor beta chains drawn from one sample of a study of T-cell reconstitution after alpha-beta-depleted transplantation in children. TCRdb recomputed calls from the PCR reads with MiXCR, one row per CDR3 protein. The table shows about 640,000 distinct CDR3 sequences, with over 10% occurring only once. The sample here was PBMCs, mostly from graft donor cells, taken 360 days after TCRalphabeta/CD19-depleted stem cell transplant. The source of these receptors is a male patient between 10 and 17 years old who had a stem cell transplant for acute myeloid leukemia, so the T cells may come from the graft donor. Both conserved end residues are part of each CDR3. A D gene is named only where the DNA matches it firmly. A clone size is listed for some rows: how often the clone was seen (once, few, many), or a class if it is expanded.

d_call v_call clone_size cdr3_aa
. TRBV27 few CASSFAGPREQYF
TRBD2 TRBV7-9 few CASSSIERGRSYEQYF
. TRBV10-3 many CAVRRDLVGNTIYF
. TRBV28 . CASSLEKGGNEQFF
. TRBV3-1 . CASSQDPGEEAFF
TRBD1 TRBV6-1 . CASSPGTGASRLAKNIQYF
. TRBV27 . CASSLWHLNTEAFF
TRBD2 TRBV19 . CASSIGLAAYEQYF
. TRBV6-5 few CASSLPGGRGKQYF
. TRBV9 . CASSVDWASATYF
. TRBV11-2 . CASTRADYNEQFF
. TRBV18 . CASSPNFGSRVRSSYEQYF
TRBD2 TRBV29-1 . CSVDGGRRYEQYF
. TRBV24-1 few CATSDFERKYEQFF
. TRBV23-1 . CASSQYKTSRDEQFF
. TRBV7-2 . CASIWLAERDTQYF
TRBD1 TRBV5-6 few CASSWGQGGKTQYF
TRBD2 TRBV7-2 few CASSLELAGADEQYF
. TRBV24-1 . CATSDQDIPSYNEQFF
. TRBV5-1 few CASSLGASAGGYTF
. TRBV20-1 few CSAREGSHSTDTQYF
TRBD1 TRBV12-3/TRBV12-4 . CASSFTPGQLPEKLFF
. TRBV2 . CASREQGRANTGELFF
TRBD2 TRBV24-1 few CTWRGGNEQFF
TRBD2 TRBV28 . CASSRWGTSGTLLGHNEQFF
. TRBV29-1 many CSVAEFVTLAKNIQYF
TRBD1 TRBV24-1 . CATSETGTGSSYEQYF
TRBD2 TRBV28 many CASNLAGADTQYF
TRBD1 TRBV29-1 medium-sized CSAWTGDSYEQYF
. TRBV27 few CATAPSAAPHEQYF
TRBD1 TRBV6-1 . CASQWTGRDQPQHF
TRBD2 TRBV11-1 few CASSFASLAGGPSSYEQYF
. TRBV21-1 many CASHSTGLSEKLFF
TRBD2 TRBV20-1 many CSASTGLGTDTQYF
. TRBV12-3/TRBV12-4 few CASMGEAELSYEQYF
. TRBV6-5 many CASRSQVSLTYEQYF
. TRBV25-1 few CASSDPNRDDEQYF
. TRBV29-1 few CSSRRGNTGELFF
. TRBV21-1 few CASSTLAGEHSSSYNEQFF
. TRBV18 few CASSRWDFDTQYF
TRBD1 TRBV28 few CASSLTGQLYYEQYF